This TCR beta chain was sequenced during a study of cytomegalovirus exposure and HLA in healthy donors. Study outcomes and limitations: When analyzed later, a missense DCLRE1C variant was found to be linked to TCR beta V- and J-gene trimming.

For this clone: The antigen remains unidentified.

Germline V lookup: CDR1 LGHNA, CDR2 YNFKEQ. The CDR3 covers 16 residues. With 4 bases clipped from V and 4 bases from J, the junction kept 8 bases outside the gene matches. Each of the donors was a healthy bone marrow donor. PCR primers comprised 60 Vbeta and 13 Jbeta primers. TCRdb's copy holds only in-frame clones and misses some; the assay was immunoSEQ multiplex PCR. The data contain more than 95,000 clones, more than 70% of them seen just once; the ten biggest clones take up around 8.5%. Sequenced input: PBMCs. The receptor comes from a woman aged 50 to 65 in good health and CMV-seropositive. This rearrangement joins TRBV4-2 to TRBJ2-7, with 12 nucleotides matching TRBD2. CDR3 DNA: TGTGCCAGCAGCCGTACGACTAGCGGGAGTAATTACGAGCAGTACTTC. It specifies CASSRTTSGSNYEQYF.